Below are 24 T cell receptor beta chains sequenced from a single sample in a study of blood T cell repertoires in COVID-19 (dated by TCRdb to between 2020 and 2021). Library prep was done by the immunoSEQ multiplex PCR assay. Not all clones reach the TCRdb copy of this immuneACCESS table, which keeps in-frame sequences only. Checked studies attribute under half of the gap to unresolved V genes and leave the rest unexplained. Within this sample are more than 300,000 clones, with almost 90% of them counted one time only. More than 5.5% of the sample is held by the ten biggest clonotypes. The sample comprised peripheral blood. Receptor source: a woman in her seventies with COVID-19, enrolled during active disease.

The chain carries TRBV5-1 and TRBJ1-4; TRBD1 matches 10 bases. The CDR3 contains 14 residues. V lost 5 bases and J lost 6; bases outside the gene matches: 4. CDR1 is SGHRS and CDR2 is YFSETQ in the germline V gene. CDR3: CASSSGTGDEKLFF. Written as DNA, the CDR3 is TGCGCCAGCAGTTCCGGGACAGGGGATGAAAAACTGTTTTTT. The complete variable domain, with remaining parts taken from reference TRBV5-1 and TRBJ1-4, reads KAGVTQTPRYLIKTRGQQVTLSCSPISGHRSVSWYQQTPGQGLQFLFEYFSETQRNKGNFPGRFSGRQFSNSRSEMNVSTLELGDSALYLCASSSGTGDEKLFFGSGTQLSVL.

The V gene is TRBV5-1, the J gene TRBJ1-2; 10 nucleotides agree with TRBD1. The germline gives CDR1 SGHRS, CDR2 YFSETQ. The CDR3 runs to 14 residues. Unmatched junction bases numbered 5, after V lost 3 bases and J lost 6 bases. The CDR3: CASSSTDRGHGYTF. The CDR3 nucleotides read TGCGCCAGCAGCTCGACCGACAGGGGGCATGGCTACACCTTC.

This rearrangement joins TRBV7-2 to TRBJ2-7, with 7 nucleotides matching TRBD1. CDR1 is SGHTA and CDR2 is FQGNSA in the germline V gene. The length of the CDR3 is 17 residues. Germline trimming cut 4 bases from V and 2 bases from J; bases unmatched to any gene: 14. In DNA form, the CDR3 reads TGTGCCAGCAGCTCGGACCCACAGGGGCGTATCACCTACGAGCAGTACTTC. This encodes CASSSDPQGRITYEQYF.

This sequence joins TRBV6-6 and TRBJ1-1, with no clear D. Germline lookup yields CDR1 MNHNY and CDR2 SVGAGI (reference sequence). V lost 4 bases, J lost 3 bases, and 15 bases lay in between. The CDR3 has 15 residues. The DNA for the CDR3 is TGTGCCAGCAGTTTATATTCGGGGTTCGACACTGAAGCTTTCTTT. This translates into CASSLYSGFDTEAFF.

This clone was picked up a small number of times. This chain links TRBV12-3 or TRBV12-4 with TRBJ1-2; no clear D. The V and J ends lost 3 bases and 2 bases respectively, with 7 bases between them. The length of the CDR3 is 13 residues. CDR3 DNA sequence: TGTGCCAGCAGTTTTCCGTTAAACTATGGCTACACCTTC. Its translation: CASSFPLNYGYTF.

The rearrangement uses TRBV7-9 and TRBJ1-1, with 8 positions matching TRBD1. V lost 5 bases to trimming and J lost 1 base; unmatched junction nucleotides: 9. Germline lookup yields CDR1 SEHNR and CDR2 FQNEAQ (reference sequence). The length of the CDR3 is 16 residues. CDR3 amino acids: CASSPYGQGGNTEAFF. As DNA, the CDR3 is TGTGCCAGCAGCCCATACGGACAGGGTGGGAACACTGAAGCTTTCTTT.

In DNA form, the CDR3 reads TGCGCCAGCAGCTTGGATACTCTCGGAAACACCATATATTTT. This translates into CASSLDTLGNTIYF. The V and J genes are TRBV5-1 and TRBJ1-3; D is ambiguous. The V and J ends lost 0 bases and 4 bases respectively, with 8 bases between them. Germline V gene data show CDR1 as SGHRS and CDR2 as YFSETQ. This CDR3 is built from 14 residues.

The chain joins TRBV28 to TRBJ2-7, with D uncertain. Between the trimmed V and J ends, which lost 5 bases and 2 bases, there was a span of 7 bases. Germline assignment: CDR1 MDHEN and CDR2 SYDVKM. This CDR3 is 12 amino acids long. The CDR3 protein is CASSRVTYEQYF. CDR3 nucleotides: TGTGCCAGCAGTCGGGTAACCTACGAGCAGTACTTC.

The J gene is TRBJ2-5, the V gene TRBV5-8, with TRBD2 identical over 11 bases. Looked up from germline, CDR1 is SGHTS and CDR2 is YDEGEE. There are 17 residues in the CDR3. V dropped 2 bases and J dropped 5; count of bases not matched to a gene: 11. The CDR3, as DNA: TGTGCCAGCAGCTTCGAGTTTGGACTAGCGGGTTGGGAGACCCAGTACTTC. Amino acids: CASSFEFGLAGWETQYF.

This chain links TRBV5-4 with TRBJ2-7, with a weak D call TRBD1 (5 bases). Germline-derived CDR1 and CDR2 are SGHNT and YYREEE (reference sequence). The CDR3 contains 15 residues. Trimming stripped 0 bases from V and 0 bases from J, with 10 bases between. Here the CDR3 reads CASSLGGINSYEQYF. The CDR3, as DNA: TGTGCCAGCAGCTTGGGGGGCATCAACTCCTACGAGCAGTACTTC.

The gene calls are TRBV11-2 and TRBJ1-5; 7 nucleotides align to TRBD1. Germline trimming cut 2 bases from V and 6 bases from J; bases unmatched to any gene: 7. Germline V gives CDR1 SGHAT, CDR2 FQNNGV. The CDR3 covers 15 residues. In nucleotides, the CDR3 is TGTGCCAGCAGCTTAACAGGGGCGAAGGCTCAGCCCCAGCATTTT. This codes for CASSLTGAKAQPQHF.

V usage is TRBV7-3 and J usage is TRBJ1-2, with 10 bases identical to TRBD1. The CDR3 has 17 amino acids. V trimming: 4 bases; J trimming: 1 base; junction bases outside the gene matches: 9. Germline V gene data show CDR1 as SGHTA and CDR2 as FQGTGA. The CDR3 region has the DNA TGTGCCAGCAGCTCCCCGGGACAGGGGATCGGTAACTATGGCTACACCTTC. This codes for CASSSPGQGIGNYGYTF.

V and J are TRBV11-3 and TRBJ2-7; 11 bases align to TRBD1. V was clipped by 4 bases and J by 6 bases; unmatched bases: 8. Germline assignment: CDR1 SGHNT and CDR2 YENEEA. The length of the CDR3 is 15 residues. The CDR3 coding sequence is TGTGCCAGCAGCTCCGGGACAGGGGGATCCCCCGAGCAGTACTTC. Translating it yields CASSSGTGGSPEQYF.

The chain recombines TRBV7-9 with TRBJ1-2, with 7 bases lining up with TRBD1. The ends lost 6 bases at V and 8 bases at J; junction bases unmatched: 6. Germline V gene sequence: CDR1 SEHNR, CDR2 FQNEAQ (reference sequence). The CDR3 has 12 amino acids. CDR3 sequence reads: CASSQTGEGYTF. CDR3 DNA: TGTGCCAGCAGTCAAACAGGGGAGGGCTACACCTTC.

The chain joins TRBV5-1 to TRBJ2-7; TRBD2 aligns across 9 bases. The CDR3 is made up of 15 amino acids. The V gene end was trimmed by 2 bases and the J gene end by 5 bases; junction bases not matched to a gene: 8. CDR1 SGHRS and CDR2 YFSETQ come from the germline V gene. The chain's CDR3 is CASSFASGVSNEQYF. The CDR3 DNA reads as TGCGCCAGCAGCTTCGCTAGCGGGGTGTCTAACGAGCAGTACTTC.

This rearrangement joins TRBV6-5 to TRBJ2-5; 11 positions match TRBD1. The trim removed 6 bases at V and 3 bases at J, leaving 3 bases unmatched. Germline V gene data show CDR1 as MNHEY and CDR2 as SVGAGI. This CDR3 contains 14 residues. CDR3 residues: CASRAGQGEETQYF. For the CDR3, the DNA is TGTGCCAGCAGGGCGGGACAGGGGGAAGAGACCCAGTACTTC.

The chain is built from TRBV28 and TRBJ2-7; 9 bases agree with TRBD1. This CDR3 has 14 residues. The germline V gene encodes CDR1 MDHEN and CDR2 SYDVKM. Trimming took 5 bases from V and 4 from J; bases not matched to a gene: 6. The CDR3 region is CASSRTGEVYEQYF. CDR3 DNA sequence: TGTGCCAGCAGTCGGACAGGGGAAGTGTACGAGCAGTACTTC.

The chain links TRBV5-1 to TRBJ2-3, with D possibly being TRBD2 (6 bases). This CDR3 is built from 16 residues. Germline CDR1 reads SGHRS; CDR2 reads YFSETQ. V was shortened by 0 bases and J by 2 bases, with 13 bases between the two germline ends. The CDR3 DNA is TGCGCCAGCAGCTTGGTTGGCGGGGACCCCACAGATACGCAGTATTTT. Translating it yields CASSLVGGDPTDTQYF. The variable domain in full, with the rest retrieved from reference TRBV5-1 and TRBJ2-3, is KAGVTQTPRYLIKTRGQQVTLSCSPISGHRSVSWYQQTPGQGLQFLFEYFSETQRNKGNFPGRFSGRQFSNSRSEMNVSTLELGDSALYLCASSLVGGDPTDTQYFGPGTRLTVL.

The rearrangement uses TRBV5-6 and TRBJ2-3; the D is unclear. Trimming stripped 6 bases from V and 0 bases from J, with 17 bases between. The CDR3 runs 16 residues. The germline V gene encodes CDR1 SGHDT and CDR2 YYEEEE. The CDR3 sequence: CASTLLLQLSTDTQYF. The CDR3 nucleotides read TGTGCCAGCACCCTTCTTCTCCAACTTAGCACAGATACGCAGTATTTT.

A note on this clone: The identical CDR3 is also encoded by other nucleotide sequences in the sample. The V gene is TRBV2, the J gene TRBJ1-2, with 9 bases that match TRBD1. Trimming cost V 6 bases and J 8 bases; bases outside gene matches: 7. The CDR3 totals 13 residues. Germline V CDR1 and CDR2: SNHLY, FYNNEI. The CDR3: CASRQGQGRGYTF. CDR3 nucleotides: TGTGCCAGCAGGCAGGGACAGGGTCGAGGCTACACCTTC.

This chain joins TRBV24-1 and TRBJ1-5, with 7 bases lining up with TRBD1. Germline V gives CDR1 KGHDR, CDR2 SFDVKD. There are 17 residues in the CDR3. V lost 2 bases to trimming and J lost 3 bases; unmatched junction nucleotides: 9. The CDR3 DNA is TGTGCCACCAGTGATTCGTATCTACAGGGGTCCAATCAGCCCCAGCATTTT. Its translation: CATSDSYLQGSNQPQHF.

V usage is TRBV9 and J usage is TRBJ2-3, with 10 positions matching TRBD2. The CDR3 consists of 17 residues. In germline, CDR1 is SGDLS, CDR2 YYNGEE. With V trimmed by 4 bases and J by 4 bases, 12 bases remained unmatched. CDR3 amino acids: CASSPDLSGGAADTQYF. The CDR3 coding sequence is TGTGCCAGCAGCCCTGACCTAAGCGGGGGGGCCGCAGATACGCAGTATTTT. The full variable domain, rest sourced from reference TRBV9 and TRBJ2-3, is DSGVTQTPKHLITATGQRVTLRCSPRSGDLSVYWYQQSLDQGLQFLIQYYNGEERAKGNILERFSAQQFPDLHSELNLSSLELGDSALYFCASSPDLSGGAADTQYFGPGTRLTVL.

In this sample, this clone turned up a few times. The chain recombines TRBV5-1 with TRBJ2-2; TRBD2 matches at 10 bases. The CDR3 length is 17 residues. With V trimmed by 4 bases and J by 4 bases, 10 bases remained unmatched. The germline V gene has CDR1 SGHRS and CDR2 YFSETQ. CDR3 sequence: CASSPALAGAITGELFF. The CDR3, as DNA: TGCGCCAGCAGCCCGGCCCTAGCGGGGGCAATCACCGGGGAGCTGTTTTTT.

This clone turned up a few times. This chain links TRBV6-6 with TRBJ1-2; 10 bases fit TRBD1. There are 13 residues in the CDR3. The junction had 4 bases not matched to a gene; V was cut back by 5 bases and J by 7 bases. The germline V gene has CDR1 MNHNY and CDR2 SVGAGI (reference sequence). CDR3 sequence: CASSPGDRGGYTF. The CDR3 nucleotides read TGTGCCAGCAGTCCCGGGGACAGGGGTGGCTACACCTTC.